These 27 T cell receptor beta chains were all obtained from the same sample, sequenced in a study of blood T cell repertoires in COVID-19. Profiling relied on immunoSEQ multiplex PCR, and the TCRdb table lists in-frame clones only, not all of them. In the table there are fewer than 250,000 clones, 80% to 95% of which are singletons. Sequenced input: peripheral blood. These receptors came from a young man with COVID-19, enrolled during active disease.

V is TRBV19 and J is TRBJ2-7; D might be TRBD2 (6 bases). Germline V gives CDR1 LNHDA, CDR2 SQIVND (reference sequence). The CDR3 runs to 14 residues. V was shortened by 3 bases and J by 1 base, with 10 bases between the two germline ends. Here the CDR3 reads CASSMVGGSYEQYF. The CDR3 coding sequence is TGTGCCAGTAGTATGGTGGGGGGATCCTACGAGCAGTACTTC. The full variable domain, in which reference TRBV19 and TRBJ2-7 provide the parts outside the CDR3, is DGGITQSPKYLFRKEGQNVTLSCEQNLNHDAMYWYRQDPGQGLRLIYYSQIVNDFQKGDIAEGYSVSREKKESFPLTVTSAQKNPTAFYLCASSMVGGSYEQYFGPGTRLTVT.

This clone was detected only a few times. V usage is TRBV27 and J usage is TRBJ2-7; 7 bases fit TRBD1. This CDR3 comprises 17 residues. CDR1 and CDR2 from the germline V gene are MNHEY and SMNVEV (reference sequence). V was pared by 5 bases and J by 1 base, with 14 bases of the junction left unmatched. This chain's CDR3 is CASSPHKGTAISYEQYF. The CDR3 nucleotides are TGTGCCAGCAGTCCTCATAAAGGGACAGCTATTTCCTACGAGCAGTACTTC.

The gene calls are TRBV5-1 and TRBJ1-4; maybe TRBD1 (5 bases). This CDR3 is 16 amino acids long. The germline V gene encodes CDR1 SGHRS and CDR2 YFSETQ. Trimming stripped 0 bases from V and 7 bases from J, with 16 bases between. CDR3 sequence: CASSLAPNLRVEKLFF. The DNA for the CDR3 is TGCGCCAGCAGCTTGGCACCAAACCTCAGGGTTGAAAAACTGTTTTTT.

This clone has a single count. The genes are TRBV6-5 and TRBJ1-3; TRBD1 is a possible D gene (5 bases). The CDR3 consists of 12 residues. Germline assignment: CDR1 MNHEY and CDR2 SVGAGI. V shed 6 bases and J shed 2 bases, with 5 bases lying between them. CDR3 nucleotides: TGTGCCAGCAGAGGGGCTGGAAACACCATATATTTT. Amino acid sequence: CASRGAGNTIYF.

The chain joins TRBV30 to TRBJ1-1; maybe TRBD1 (6 bases). Germline V gives CDR1 GTSNPN, CDR2 SVGIG (reference sequence). The CDR3 covers 14 residues. Trimming left V 2 bases short and J 3 bases short, with 13 bases between. The CDR3 here is CAWSSTGWDTEAFF. The CDR3, as DNA: TGTGCCTGGAGTTCGACAGGCTGGGACACTGAAGCTTTCTTT.

The chain uses TRBV6-5 and TRBJ1-1; TRBD1 is a possible D gene (6 bases). Germline loops: CDR1 MNHEY, CDR2 SVGAGI. Between the trimmed V and J ends, which lost 3 bases and 5 bases, there was a span of 10 bases. This CDR3 is built from 13 residues. In DNA, the CDR3 is TGTGCCAGCAGTTATGAGGGGGTGACTGAAGCTTTCTTT. Amino acids: CASSYEGVTEAFF.

The V and J genes are TRBV10-3 and TRBJ1-4; TRBD1 agrees at 9 bases. Germline V lookup: CDR1 ENHRY, CDR2 SYGVKD. The CDR3 length is 16 residues. Germline trimming cut 2 bases from V and 0 bases from J; bases unmatched to any gene: 1. In nucleotides, the CDR3 is TGTGCCATCAGTGAGCGACAGGGGGCAACTAATGAAAAACTGTTTTTT. Amino acid sequence: CAISERQGATNEKLFF.

The chain has TRBV5-1 and TRBJ2-7, with D unclear. Germline assignment: CDR1 SGHRS and CDR2 YFSETQ. CDR3 length: 14 residues. V was clipped by 0 bases and J by 3 bases, with 10 bases between them. The CDR3 spells CASSLDGGVYEQYF. DNA of the CDR3: TGCGCCAGCAGCTTGGATGGCGGAGTCTACGAGCAGTACTTC.

The chain is built from TRBV4-2 and TRBJ1-3; D may be TRBD1 (5 bases). Trimming stripped 0 bases from V and 2 bases from J, with 11 bases between. There are 16 residues in the CDR3. Germline V lookup: CDR1 LGHNA, CDR2 YNFKEQ. The DNA for the CDR3 is TGTGCCAGCAGCCAAGAGGGGGGACCCCCTGGAAACACCATATATTTT. Translation gives CASSQEGGPPGNTIYF.

The rearrangement joins TRBV3-1 (or the pseudogene TRBV3-2) to TRBJ1-1; unclear D gene. The CDR3 covers 13 residues. Trimming took 0 bases from V and 0 from J, leaving 2 bases between them. Germline V lookup: CDR1 LGHDT, CDR2 YNNKEL (reference sequence). The CDR3 protein is CASSQDMNTEAFF. For the CDR3, the DNA is TGTGCCAGCAGCCAAGATATGAACACTGAAGCTTTCTTT.

This chain joins TRBV11-2 and TRBJ1-6; a possible D gene is TRBD1 (6 bases). Germline assignment: CDR1 SGHAT and CDR2 FQNNGV. Trimming stripped 5 bases from V and 7 bases from J, with 15 bases between. This CDR3 is 15 amino acids long. CDR3 residues: CASSRQTGRNSPLHF. The DNA for the CDR3 is TGTGCCAGCAGCCGCCAGACAGGCCGAAATTCACCCCTCCACTTT.

The rearrangement uses TRBV19 and TRBJ2-5; 8 bases fit TRBD1. V shed 5 bases, J shed 5 bases, and the junction held 4 bases outside the gene matches. Germline CDR1 LNHDA, CDR2 SQIVND (reference sequence). The CDR3 sequence is 13 residues long. Written as DNA, the CDR3 is TGTGCCAGTAGTTTCAGGGGGCAGGAGACCCAGTACTTC. As protein: CASSFRGQETQYF.

V is TRBV19 and J is TRBJ2-1; TRBD1 might be the D (5 bases). V lost 4 bases and J lost 0, with 10 bases in between. This CDR3 is built from 15 residues. CDR1 and CDR2 from the germline V gene are LNHDA and SQIVND (reference sequence). The CDR3 here is CASSTLDSSYNEQFF. CDR3 nucleotides: TGTGCCAGTAGTACCCTTGACAGCTCCTACAATGAGCAGTTCTTC.

This clone was picked up one time. V and J are TRBV11-1 and TRBJ1-1; a possible D gene is TRBD1 (6 bases). CDR1 SGHAT and CDR2 FQDESV come from the germline V gene (reference sequence). The CDR3 has 14 amino acids. V was pared by 6 bases and J by 3 bases, with 14 bases between. In DNA form, the CDR3 reads TGTGCCAGCAGTATACAGGGCCTGGACACTGAAGCTTTCTTT. Protein product: CASSIQGLDTEAFF.

V is TRBV6-5 and J is TRBJ2-3; D gene ambiguous. This CDR3 has 15 amino acids. CDR1 MNHEY and CDR2 SVGAGI come from the germline V gene. The V end lost 4 bases, the J end lost 2 bases, and 13 bases lay between the germline ends. In DNA form, the CDR3 reads TGTGCCAGCAGTTCCGCTGGCCCTGACACAGATACGCAGTATTTT. Protein product: CASSSAGPDTDTQYF.

The chain employs TRBV19 and TRBJ1-4; D unclear. Trimming shortened V by 5 bases and J by 5 bases, and 12 bases separated the two germline ends. The CDR3 is 14 residues long. Germline-derived CDR1 and CDR2 are LNHDA and SQIVND (reference sequence). In DNA, the CDR3 is TGTGCCAGTAGTCGAAACCAGCGGAATGAAAAACTGTTTTTT. Residues: CASSRNQRNEKLFF.

The chain links TRBV3-1 (or the pseudogene TRBV3-2) to TRBJ2-5, with 11 bases matching TRBD2. This CDR3 is built from 17 residues. Losses at the gene ends were 4 bases for V and 6 bases for J; bases not matched to a gene: 13. Looked up from germline, CDR1 is LGHDT and CDR2 is YNNKEL (reference sequence). Here the CDR3 reads CASSRAYSGGAAKTQYF. The DNA of the CDR3 is TGTGCCAGCAGCCGTGCTTATAGCGGGGGGGCCGCGAAGACCCAGTACTTC.

V usage is TRBV6-5 and J usage is TRBJ1-2, with D possibly matching TRBD1 (5 bases). CDR1 is MNHEY and CDR2 is SVGAGI in the germline V gene. The CDR3 length is 13 residues. V gave up 0 bases and J gave up 10 bases, with 12 bases separating them. This CDR3 reads CASSYSFQGLYTF. The DNA for the CDR3 is TGTGCCAGCAGTTACTCTTTCCAGGGCCTCTACACCTTC.

The rearrangement links TRBV10-3 to TRBJ2-7; TRBD1 matches at 7 bases. The CDR3 loop spans 14 amino acids. V lost 4 bases, J lost 0 bases, and 3 bases stayed unmatched. Per the germline V gene, CDR1 is ENHRY and CDR2 is SYGVKD. The CDR3 DNA follows: TGTGCCATCAGTGCGGGGACAGACTCCTACGAGCAGTACTTC. Translated: CAISAGTDSYEQYF.

The chain couples TRBV5-6 to TRBJ1-5, with D possibly being TRBD1 (5 bases). From germline, CDR1 is SGHDT and CDR2 YYEEEE. The CDR3 is 15 residues long. Trimming removed 1 base at V and 1 base at J, with 9 bases between. CDR3 loop: CASSLLGESNQPQHF. DNA for the CDR3: TGTGCCAGCAGCTTGCTAGGGGAAAGCAATCAGCCCCAGCATTTT.

The chain has TRBV30 and TRBJ2-3; 11 bases line up with TRBD2. Trimming took 2 bases from V and 0 from J; bases not matched to a gene: 4. From germline, CDR1 is GTSNPN and CDR2 SVGIG (reference sequence). The CDR3 has 16 residues. CDR3 sequence reads: CAWSFGTSGSTDTQYF. As DNA, the CDR3 is TGTGCCTGGAGTTTCGGGACTAGCGGTAGCACAGATACGCAGTATTTT.

The genes are TRBV5-5 and TRBJ1-2, with 8 bases fitting TRBD1. Germline loops: CDR1 SGHKS, CDR2 YYEKEE (reference sequence). V was pared by 0 bases and J by 8 bases, with 3 bases of the junction left unmatched. The CDR3 runs to 13 residues. CDR3 nucleotide sequence: TGTGCCAGCAGCTTGGCAGGGGGCGACGGCTACACCTTC. It yields the protein CASSLAGGDGYTF.

The chain combines TRBV29-1 with TRBJ1-6, with 10 bases fitting TRBD1. From germline, CDR1 is SQVTM and CDR2 ANQGSEA. CDR3 length equals 14 residues. V lost 6 bases to trimming and J lost 5 bases; unmatched junction nucleotides: 4. CDR3 nucleotides: TGCAGCGTCCGGGGACAGGGGAATAATTCACCCCTCCACTTT. Its translation: CSVRGQGNNSPLHF.

This clone has only one observation. This same CDR3 is encoded by further DNA sequences in the sample. The V gene is TRBV5-4, the J gene TRBJ2-3; 12 bases are shared with TRBD2. CDR1 is SGHNT and CDR2 is YYREEE in the germline V gene (reference sequence). V was pared by 1 base and J by 1 base, with 1 base of the junction left unmatched. The CDR3 has 16 residues. The CDR3 is CASSLRLAGGTDTQYF. The CDR3 DNA sequence: TGTGCCAGCAGCTTGCGACTAGCGGGGGGCACAGATACGCAGTATTTT.

The chain has TRBV14 and TRBJ2-4; tentatively, D is TRBD2 (6 bases). V shed 2 bases and J shed 15 bases, with 14 bases lying between them. The CDR3 consists of 12 residues. The germline V gene has CDR1 SGHDN and CDR2 FVKESK. In DNA form, the CDR3 reads TGTGCCAGCAGCCAAATAAACGGAGGGGCGTACTTC. Amino acid sequence: CASSQINGGAYF. The complete variable domain, with remaining parts taken from reference TRBV14 and TRBJ2-4, reads EAGVTQFPSHSVIEKGQTVTLRCDPISGHDNLYWYRRVMGKEIKFLLHFVKESKQDESGMPNNRFLAERTGGTYSTLKVQPAELEDSGVYFCASSQINGGAYFGAGTRLSVL.

V and J are TRBV6-4 and TRBJ1-2; TRBD1 aligns across 7 bases. Germline-derived CDR1 and CDR2 are MRHNA and SNTAGT. The CDR3 has 14 amino acids. V shed 6 bases, J shed 7 bases, and the junction held 11 bases outside the gene matches. The DNA of the CDR3 is TGTGCCAGCAGACAATTGACAGGGCAGGGTGGCTACACCTTC. It codes for CASRQLTGQGGYTF.

The CDR3 loop reads CASRWSGNQPQHF. As DNA, the CDR3 is TGTGCCAGTAGGTGGAGTGGGAATCAGCCCCAGCATTTT. The chain couples TRBV19 to TRBJ1-5; D not certain. The germline V gene encodes CDR1 LNHDA and CDR2 SQIVND (reference sequence). Trimming cost V 6 bases and J 4 bases, with 10 bases left between them. This CDR3 is built from 13 residues.